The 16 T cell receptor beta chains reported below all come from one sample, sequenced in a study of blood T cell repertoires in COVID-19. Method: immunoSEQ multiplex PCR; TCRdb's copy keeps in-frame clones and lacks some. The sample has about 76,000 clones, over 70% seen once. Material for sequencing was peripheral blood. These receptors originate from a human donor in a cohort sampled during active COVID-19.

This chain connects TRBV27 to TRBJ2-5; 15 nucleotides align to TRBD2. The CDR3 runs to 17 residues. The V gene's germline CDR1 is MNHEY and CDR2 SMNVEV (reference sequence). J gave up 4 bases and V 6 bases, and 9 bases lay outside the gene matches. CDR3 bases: TGTGCCAGCAGCCTCGGACTAGCGGGAGGGCCGGGAGAGACCCAGTACTTC. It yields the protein CASSLGLAGGPGETQYF.

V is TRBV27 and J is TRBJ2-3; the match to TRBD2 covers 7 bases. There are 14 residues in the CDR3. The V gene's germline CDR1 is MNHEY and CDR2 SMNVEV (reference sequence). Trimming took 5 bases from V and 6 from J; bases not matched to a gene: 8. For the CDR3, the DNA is TGTGCCAGCAGTCCGGGACTACATACGGATACGCAGTATTTT. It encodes CASSPGLHTDTQYF.

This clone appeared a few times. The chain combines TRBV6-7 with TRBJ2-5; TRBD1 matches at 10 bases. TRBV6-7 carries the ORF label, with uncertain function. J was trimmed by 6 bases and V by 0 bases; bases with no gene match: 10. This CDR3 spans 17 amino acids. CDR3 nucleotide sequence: TGTGCCAGCAGTTACTCTCCATTGGACAGGGGGATAAAGACCCAGTACTTC. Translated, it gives CASSYSPLDRGIKTQYF.

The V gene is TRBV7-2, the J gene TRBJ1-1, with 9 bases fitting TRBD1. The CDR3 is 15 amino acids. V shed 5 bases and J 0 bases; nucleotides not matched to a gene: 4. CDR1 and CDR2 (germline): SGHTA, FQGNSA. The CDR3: CASSPWTGVNTEAFF. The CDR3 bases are TGTGCCAGCAGCCCATGGACAGGGGTGAACACTGAAGCTTTCTTT.

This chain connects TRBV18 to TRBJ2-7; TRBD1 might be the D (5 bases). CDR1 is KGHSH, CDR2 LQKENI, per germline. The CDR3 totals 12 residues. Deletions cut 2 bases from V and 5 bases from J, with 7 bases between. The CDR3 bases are TGTGCCAGCTCACCATTGGGGCACGAGCAGTACGTC. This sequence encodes CASSPLGHEQYV.

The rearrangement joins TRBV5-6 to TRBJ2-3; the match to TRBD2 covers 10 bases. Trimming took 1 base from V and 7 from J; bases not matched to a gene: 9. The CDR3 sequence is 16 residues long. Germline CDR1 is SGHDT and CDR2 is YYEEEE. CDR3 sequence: CASSLTSGEGVNTQYF. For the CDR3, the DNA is TGTGCCAGCAGCTTGACTAGCGGGGAGGGGGTGAATACGCAGTATTTT.

The CDR3 DNA reads as TGTGCCAGCAGTTTAGAGGGTCGCGAGCAGTACTTC. Translation gives CASSLEGREQYF. V usage is TRBV28 and J usage is TRBJ2-7; the D gene is possibly TRBD2 (5 bases). The germline V and J ends were trimmed by 2 bases and 6 bases, with 8 bases remaining between them. CDR3 length equals 12 residues. CDR1 MDHEN and CDR2 SYDVKM come from the germline V gene. The complete variable domain, with remaining parts taken from reference TRBV28 and TRBJ2-7, reads DVKVTQSSRYLVKRTGEKVFLECVQDMDHENMFWYRQDPGLGLRLIYFSYDVKMKEKGDIPEGYSVSREKKERFSLILESASTNQTSMYLCASSLEGREQYFGPGTRLTVT.

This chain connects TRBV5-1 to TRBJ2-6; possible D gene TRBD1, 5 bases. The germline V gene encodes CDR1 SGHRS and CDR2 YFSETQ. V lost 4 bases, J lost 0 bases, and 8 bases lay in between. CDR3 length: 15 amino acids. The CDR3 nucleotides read TGCGCCAGCAGCCAGGGCCTCTCTGGGGCCAACGTCCTGACTTTC. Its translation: CASSQGLSGANVLTF. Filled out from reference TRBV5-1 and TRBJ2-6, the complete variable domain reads KAGVTQTPRYLIKTRGQQVTLSCSPISGHRSVSWYQQTPGQGLQFLFEYFSETQRNKGNFPGRFSGRQFSNSRSEMNVSTLELGDSALYLCASSQGLSGANVLTFGAGSRLTVL.

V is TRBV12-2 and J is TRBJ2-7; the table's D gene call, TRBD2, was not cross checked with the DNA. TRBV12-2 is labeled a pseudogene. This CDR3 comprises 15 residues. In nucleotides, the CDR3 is TGTGCAAGTCGCTTAGGAGTTAGCGGGAGGCATGAGCAGTACGTC. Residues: CASRLGVSGRHEQYV.

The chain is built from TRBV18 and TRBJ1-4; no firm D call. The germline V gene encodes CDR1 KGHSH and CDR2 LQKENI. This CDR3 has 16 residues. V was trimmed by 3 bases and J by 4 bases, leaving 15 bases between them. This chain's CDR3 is CASSPRPGRGNEKLFF. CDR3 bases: TGTGCCAGCTCACCTCGCCCTGGGCGGGGTAATGAAAAACTGTTTTTT.

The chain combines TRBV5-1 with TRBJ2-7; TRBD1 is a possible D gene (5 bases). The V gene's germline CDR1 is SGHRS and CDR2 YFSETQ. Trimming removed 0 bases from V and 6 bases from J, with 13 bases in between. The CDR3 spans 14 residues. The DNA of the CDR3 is TGCGCCAGCAGCTTGGTGGCCAAGGGGTCCGAGCAGTACTTC. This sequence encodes CASSLVAKGSEQYF.

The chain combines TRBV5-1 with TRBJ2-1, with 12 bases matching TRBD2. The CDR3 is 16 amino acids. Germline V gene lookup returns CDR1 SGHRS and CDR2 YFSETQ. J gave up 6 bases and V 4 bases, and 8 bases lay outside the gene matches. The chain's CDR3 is CASSATGLAGFNEQFF. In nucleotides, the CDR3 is TGCGCCAGCAGCGCGACCGGACTAGCGGGATTCAATGAGCAGTTCTTC.

The CDR3 here is CASSSPGLAADTQYF. CDR3 DNA sequence: TGTGCCAGCAGTTCACCGGGACTAGCAGCAGATACGCAGTATTTT. The chain carries TRBV6-2 or TRBV6-3 and TRBJ2-3; TRBD2 aligns across 9 bases. CDR1 is MNHEY and CDR2 is SVGEGT in the germline V gene. The junction had 6 bases not matched to a gene; V was cut back by 4 bases and J by 4 bases. The CDR3 totals 15 residues.

This CDR3 is CASSPTRMNTEAFF. CDR3 sequence (DNA): TGTGCCAGCAGCCCAACGAGGATGAACACTGAAGCTTTCTTT. The chain has TRBV27 and TRBJ1-1; D is unresolved. V lost 6 bases, J lost 0 bases, and 11 bases lay in between. Germline CDR1 reads MNHEY; CDR2 reads SMNVEV (reference sequence). This CDR3 has 14 amino acids.

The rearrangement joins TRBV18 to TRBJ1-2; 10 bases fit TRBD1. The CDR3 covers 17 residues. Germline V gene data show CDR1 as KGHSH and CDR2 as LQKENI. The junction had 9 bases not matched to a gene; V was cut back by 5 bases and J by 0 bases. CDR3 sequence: CASSSRDRGLANYGYTF. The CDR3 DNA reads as TGTGCCAGCTCATCCCGGGACAGGGGCCTAGCTAACTATGGCTACACCTTC.

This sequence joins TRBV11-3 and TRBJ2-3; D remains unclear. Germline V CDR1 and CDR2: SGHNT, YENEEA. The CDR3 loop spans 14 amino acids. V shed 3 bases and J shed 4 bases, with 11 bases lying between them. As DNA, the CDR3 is TGTGCCAGCAGCTTGAACCCAAGAGCAGATACGCAGTATTTT. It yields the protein CASSLNPRADTQYF.